Below, one T cell receptor beta chain is given with its context. This entry is derived from a study of T cell changes during pregnancy in multiple sclerosis. Assay: immunoSEQ multiplex PCR; the TCRdb copy retains only in-frame clones and omits some. The data show over 65,000 clones, around 94% seen once. V lost 0 bases, J lost 2 bases, and 9 bases lay in between. There are 15 residues in the CDR3. In germline, CDR1 is MRHNA, CDR2 SNTAGT. This receptor was taken from a female donor with multiple sclerosis, enrolled in a pregnancy study. The chain combines TRBV6-4 with TRBJ2-3; D perhaps matches TRBD1 (5 bases). The specimen was peripheral blood, collected in the third trimester of pregnancy. The DNA for the CDR3 is TGTGCCAGCAGTGACTCGACTGGGGCCACAGATACGCAGTATTTT. Protein product: CASSDSTGATDTQYF.